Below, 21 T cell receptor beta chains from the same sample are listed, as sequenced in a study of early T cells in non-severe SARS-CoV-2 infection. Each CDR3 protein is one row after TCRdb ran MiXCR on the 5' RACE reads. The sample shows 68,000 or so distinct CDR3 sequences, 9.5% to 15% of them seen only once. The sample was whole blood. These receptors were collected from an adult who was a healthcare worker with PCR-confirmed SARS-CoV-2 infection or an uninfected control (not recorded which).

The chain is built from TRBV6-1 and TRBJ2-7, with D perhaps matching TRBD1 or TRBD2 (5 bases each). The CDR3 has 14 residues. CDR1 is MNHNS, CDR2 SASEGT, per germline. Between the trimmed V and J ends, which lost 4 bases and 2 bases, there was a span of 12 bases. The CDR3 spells CASSAGTSTYEQYF. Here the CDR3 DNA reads TGTGCCAGCAGTGCTGGGACCTCGACCTACGAGCAGTACTTC.

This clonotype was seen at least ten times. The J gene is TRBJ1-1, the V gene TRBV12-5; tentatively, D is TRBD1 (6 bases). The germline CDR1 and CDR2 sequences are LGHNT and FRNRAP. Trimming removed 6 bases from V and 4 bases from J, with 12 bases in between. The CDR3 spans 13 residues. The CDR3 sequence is CASGGTGSTEAFF. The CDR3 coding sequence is TGTGCTAGTGGGGGTACAGGGTCCACTGAAGCTTTCTTT. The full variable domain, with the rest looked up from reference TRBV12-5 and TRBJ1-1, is DARVTQTPRHKVTEMGQEVTMRCQPILGHNTVFWYRQTMMQGLELLAYFRNRAPLDDSGMPKDRFSAEMPDATLATLKIQPSEPRDSAVYFCASGGTGSTEAFFGQGTRLTVV.

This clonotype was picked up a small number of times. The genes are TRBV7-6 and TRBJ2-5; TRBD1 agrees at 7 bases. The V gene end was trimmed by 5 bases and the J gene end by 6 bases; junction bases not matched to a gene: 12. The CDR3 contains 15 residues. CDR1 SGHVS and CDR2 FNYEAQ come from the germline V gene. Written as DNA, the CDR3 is TGTGCCAGCAGCCACCGAGGACAGGAGAGGAAGACCCAGTACTTC. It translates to CASSHRGQERKTQYF.

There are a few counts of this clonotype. For the CDR3, the DNA is TGCAGTGCCCCGACAGGGGGTTTGGGCACTGAAGCTTTCTTT. Its protein product is CSAPTGGLGTEAFF. V usage is TRBV20-1 and J usage is TRBJ1-1, with 9 bases matching TRBD1. Per germline, CDR1 DFQATT and CDR2 SNEGSKA (reference sequence). Trimming removed 6 bases from V and 4 bases from J; junction bases left unmatched: 9. CDR3 length: 14 amino acids.

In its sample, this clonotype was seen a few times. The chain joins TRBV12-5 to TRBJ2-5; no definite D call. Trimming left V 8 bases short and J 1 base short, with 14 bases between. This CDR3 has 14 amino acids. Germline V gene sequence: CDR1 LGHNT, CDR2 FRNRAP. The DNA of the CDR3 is TGTGCTAGTCCCGTCGGCGTTACCCAAGAGACCCAGTACTTC. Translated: CASPVGVTQETQYF.

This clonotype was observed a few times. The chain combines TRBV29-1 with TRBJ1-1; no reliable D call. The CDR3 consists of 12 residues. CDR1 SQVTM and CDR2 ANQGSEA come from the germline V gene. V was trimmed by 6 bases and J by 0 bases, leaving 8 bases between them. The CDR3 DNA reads TGCAGCGTCCGGACGCTGAACACTGAAGCTTTCTTT. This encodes CSVRTLNTEAFF. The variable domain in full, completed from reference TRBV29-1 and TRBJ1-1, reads SAVISQKPSRDICQRGTSLTIQCQVDSQVTMMFWYRQQPGQSLTLIATANQGSEATYESGFVIDKFPISRPNLTFSTLTVSNMSPEDSSIYLCSVRTLNTEAFFGQGTRLTVV.

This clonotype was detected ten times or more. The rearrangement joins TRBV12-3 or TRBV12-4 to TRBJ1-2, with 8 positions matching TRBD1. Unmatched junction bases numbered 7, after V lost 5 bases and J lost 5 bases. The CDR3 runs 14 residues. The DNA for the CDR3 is TGTGCCAGCAGTATATCAGGGGGCCTTTATGGCTACACCTTC. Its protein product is CASSISGGLYGYTF.

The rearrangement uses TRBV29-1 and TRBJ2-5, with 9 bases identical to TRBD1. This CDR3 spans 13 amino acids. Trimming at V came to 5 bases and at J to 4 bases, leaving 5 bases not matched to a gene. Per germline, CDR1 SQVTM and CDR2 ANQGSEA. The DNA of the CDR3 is TGCAGCGTTCGGGGACAGGGACGAGAGACCCAGTACTTC. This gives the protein CSVRGQGRETQYF. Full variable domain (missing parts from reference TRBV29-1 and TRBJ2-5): SAVISQKPSRDICQRGTSLTIQCQVDSQVTMMFWYRQQPGQSLTLIATANQGSEATYESGFVIDKFPISRPNLTFSTLTVSNMSPEDSSIYLCSVRGQGRETQYFGPGTRLLVL.

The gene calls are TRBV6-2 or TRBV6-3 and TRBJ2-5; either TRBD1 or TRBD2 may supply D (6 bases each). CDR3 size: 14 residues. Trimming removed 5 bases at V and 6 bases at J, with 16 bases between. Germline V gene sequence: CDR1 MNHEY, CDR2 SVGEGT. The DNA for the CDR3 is TGTGCCAGCAGTCAAGGGGGGCAGCACCAGACCCAGTACTTC. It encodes CASSQGGQHQTQYF.

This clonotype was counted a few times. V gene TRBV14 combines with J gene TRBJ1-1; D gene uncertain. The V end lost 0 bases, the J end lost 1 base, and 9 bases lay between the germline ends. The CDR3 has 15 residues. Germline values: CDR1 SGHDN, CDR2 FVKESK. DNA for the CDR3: TGTGCCAGCAGCCAAGAACTCGGCAAGAACACTGAAGCTTTCTTT. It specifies CASSQELGKNTEAFF.

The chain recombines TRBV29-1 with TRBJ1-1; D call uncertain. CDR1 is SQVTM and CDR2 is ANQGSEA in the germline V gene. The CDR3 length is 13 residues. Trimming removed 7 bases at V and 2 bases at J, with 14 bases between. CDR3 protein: CSAVRVLNTEAFF. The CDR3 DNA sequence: TGCAGCGCCGTACGGGTACTCAACACTGAAGCTTTCTTT.

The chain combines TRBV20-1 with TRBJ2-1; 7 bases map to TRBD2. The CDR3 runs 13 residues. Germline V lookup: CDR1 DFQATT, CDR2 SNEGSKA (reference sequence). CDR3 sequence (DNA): TGCAGGCCCTCAGCGGGGTTACCCAGTGAGCAGTTCTTC. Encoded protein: CRPSAGLPSEQFF.

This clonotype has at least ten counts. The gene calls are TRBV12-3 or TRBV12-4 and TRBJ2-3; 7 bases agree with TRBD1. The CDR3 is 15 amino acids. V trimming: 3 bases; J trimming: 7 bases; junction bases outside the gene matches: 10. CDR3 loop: CASSFQGVGGHTQYF. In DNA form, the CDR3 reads TGTGCCAGCAGTTTTCAGGGGGTCGGAGGACATACGCAGTATTTT.

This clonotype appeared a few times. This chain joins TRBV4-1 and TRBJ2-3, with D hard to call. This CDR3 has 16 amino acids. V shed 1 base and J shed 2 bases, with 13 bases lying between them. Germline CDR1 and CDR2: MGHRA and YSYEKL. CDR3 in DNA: TGCGCCAGCAGCCAAGTGTTAGGTTTTATCACAGATACGCAGTATTTT. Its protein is CASSQVLGFITDTQYF.

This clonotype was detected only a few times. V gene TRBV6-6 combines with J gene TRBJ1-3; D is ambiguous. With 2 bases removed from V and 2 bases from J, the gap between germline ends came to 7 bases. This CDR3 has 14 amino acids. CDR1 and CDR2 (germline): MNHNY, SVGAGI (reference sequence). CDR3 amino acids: CASSYGPPGNTIYF. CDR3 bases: TGTGCCAGCAGTTACGGGCCCCCTGGAAACACCATATATTTT.

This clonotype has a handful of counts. As DNA, the CDR3 is TGTGCCAGTAGTCCCCGGGACCCGAGGAACGAGCAGTACTTC. This codes for CASSPRDPRNEQYF. This chain links TRBV19 with TRBJ2-7; D is possibly TRBD1 or TRBD2 (5 bases each). V was pared by 5 bases and J by 5 bases, with 16 bases between. The CDR3 is 14 residues long. Germline V gene lookup returns CDR1 LNHDA and CDR2 SQIVND (reference sequence).

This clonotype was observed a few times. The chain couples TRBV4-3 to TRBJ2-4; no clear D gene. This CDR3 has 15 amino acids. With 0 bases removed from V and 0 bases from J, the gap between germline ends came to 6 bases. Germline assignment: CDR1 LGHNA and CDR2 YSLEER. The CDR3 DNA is TGCGCCAGCAGCCAAGACGCACTAGCCAAAAACATTCAGTACTTC. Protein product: CASSQDALAKNIQYF.

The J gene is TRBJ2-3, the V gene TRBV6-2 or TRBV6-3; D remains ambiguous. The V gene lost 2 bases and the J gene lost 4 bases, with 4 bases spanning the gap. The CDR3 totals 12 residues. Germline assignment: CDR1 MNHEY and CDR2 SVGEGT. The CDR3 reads CASSYNPDTQYF. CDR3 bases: TGTGCCAGCAGTTACAACCCAGATACGCAGTATTTT.

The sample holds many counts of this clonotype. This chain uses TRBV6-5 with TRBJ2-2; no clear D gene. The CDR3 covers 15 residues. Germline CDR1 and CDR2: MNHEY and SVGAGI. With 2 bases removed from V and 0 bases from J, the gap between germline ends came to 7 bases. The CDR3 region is CASSYTTANTGELFF. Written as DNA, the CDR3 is TGTGCCAGCAGTTACACCACGGCGAACACCGGGGAGCTGTTTTTT.

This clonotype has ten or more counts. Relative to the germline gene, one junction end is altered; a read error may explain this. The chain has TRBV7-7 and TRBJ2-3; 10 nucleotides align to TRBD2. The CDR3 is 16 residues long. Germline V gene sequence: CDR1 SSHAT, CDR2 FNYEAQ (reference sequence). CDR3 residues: CASSRLTSGVPDTQYF. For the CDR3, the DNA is TGTGCTAGCAGCCGCCTCACTAGCGGGGTGCCCGATACGCAGTATTTT. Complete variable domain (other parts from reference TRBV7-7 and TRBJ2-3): GAGVSQSPRYKVTKRGQDVTLRCDPISSHATLYWYQQALGQGPEFLTYFNYEAQPDKSGLPSDRFSAERPEGSISTLTIQRTEQRDSAMYRCASSRLTSGVPDTQYFGPGTRLTVL.

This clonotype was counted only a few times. The CDR3 spells CASSLPTSGTDTQYF. DNA of the CDR3: TGTGCCAGCAGCCTACCGACTAGCGGCACAGATACGCAGTATTTT. This sequence joins TRBV3-1 and TRBJ2-3; 8 bases line up with TRBD2. CDR1 LGHDT and CDR2 YNNKEL come from the germline V gene (reference sequence). This CDR3 has 15 amino acids. V shed 4 bases and J 1 base; nucleotides not matched to a gene: 4.